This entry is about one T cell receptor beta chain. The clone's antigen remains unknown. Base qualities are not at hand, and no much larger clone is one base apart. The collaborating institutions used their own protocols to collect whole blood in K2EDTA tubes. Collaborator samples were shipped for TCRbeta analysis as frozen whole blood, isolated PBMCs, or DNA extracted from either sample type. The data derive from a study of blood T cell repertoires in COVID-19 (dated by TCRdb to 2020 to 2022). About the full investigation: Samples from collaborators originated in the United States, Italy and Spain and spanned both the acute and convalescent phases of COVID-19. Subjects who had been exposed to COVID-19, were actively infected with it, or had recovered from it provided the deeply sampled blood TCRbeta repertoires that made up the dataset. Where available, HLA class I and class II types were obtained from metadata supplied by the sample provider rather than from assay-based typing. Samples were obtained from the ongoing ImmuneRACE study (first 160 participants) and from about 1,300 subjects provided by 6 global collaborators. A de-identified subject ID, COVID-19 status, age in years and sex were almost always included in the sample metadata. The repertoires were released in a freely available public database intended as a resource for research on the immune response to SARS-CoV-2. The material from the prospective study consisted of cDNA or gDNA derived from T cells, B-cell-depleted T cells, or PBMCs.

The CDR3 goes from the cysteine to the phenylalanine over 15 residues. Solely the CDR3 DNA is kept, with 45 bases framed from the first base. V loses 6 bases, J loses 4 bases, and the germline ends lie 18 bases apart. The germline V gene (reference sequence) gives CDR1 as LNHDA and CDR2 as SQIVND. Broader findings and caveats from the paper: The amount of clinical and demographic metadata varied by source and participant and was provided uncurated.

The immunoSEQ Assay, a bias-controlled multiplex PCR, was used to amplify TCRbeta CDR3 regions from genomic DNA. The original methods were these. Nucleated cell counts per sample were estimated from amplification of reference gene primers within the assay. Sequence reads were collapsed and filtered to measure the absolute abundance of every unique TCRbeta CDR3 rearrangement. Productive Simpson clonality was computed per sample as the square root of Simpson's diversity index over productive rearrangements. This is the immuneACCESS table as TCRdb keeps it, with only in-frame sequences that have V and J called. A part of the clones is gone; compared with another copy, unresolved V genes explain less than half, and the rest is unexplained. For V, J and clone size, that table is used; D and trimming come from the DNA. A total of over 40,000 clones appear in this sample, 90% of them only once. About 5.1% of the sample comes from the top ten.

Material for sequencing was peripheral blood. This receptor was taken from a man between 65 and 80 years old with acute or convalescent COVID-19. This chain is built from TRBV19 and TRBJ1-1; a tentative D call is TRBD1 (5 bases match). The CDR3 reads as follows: CASSPSGSGGTEAFF. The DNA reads TGTGCCAGTAGCCCCAGCGGGTCGGGGGGCACTGAAGCTTTCTTT. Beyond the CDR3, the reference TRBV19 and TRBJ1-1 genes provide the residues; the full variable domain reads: DGGITQSPKYLFRKEGQNVTLSCEQNLNHDAMYWYRQDPGQGLRLIYYSQIVNDFQKGDIAEGYSVSREKKESFPLTVTSAQKNPTAFYLCASSPSGSGGTEAFFGQGTRLTVV.